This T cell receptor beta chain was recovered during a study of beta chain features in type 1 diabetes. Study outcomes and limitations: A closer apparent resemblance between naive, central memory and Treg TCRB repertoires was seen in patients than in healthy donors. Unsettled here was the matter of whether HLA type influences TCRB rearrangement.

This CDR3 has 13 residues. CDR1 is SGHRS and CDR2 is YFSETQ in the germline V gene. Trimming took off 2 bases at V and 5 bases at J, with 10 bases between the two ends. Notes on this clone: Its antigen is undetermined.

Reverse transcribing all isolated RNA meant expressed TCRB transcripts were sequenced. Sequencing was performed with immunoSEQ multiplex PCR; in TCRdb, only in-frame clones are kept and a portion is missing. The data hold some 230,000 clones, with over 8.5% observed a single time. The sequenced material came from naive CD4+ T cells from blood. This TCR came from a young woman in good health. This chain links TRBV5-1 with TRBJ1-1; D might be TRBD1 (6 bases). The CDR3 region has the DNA TGCGCCAGCAGCTTAACAGGGATGACTGAAGCTTTCTTT. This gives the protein CASSLTGMTEAFF.